This T cell receptor (beta chain) originates from a study of blood T cell repertoires in COVID-19. Study in general: The cDNA or gDNA used as material had been derived from T cells, B-cell-depleted T cells, or PBMCs.

In terms of age and location, participants ranged from about 18 to 95 years and lived in about 25 US areas. Original data processing: Estimates of nucleated cell counts were drawn from the amplification of reference gene primers. The method was immunoSEQ multiplex PCR; TCRdb's version includes in-frame clones alone and lacks a portion of them. That table is the source of V, J and clone size, and D and trimming were worked out from the DNA. The sample lists about 130,000 clones, 75% to 90% occurring once. Trimming left V 0 bases short and J 5 bases short, with 10 bases between. The CDR3 runs to 15 residues. Looked up from germline, CDR1 is SGHTA and CDR2 is FQGNSA.

J is TRBJ2-2 and V is TRBV7-2, with a possible D match to TRBD2 (5 bases). The TCR originated in a man aged 25 to 45 who had recovered from COVID-19. Sequencing was done on a sample of PBMCs or T cells enriched from blood (not recorded which). CDR3 loop: CASSLALGGTGELFF. CDR3 DNA: TGTGCCAGCAGCTTAGCGCTGGGCGGGACCGGGGAGCTGTTTTTT.